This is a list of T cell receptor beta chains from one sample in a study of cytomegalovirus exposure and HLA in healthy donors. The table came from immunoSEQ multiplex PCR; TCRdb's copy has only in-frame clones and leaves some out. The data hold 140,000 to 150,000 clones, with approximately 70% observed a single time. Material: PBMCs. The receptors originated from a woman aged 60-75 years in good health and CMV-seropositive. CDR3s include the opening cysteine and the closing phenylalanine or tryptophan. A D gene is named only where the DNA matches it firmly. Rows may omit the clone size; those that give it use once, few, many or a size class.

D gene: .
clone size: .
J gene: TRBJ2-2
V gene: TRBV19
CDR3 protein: CASKQETFTGELFF
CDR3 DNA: TGTGCCAGTAAACAGGAGACTTTCACCGGGGAGCTGTTTTTT

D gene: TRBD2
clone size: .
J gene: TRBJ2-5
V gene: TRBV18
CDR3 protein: CASSQGGAGAQETQYF
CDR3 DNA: TGTGCCAGCTCCCAGGGAGGGGCCGGCGCCCAAGAGACCCAGTACTTC

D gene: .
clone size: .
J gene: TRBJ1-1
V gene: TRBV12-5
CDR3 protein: CASGKNRGGTEAFF
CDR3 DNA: TGTGCTAGTGGTAAAAATAGGGGTGGCACTGAAGCTTTCTTT

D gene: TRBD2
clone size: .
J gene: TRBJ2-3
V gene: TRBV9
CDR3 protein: CASSVGGAGGLTDTQYF
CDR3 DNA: TGTGCCAGCAGCGTAGGAGGGGCGGGAGGTTTAACAGATACGCAGTATTTT

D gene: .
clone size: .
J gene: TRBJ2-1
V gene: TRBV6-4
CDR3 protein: CASSLLAAGNEQFF
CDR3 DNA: TGTGCCAGCAGCCTTTTAGCCGCAGGGAATGAGCAGTTCTTC

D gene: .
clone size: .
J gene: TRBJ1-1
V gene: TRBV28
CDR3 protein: CASRGQTLNTEAFF
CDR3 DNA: TGTGCCAGCAGAGGACAGACCCTGAACACTGAAGCTTTCTTT

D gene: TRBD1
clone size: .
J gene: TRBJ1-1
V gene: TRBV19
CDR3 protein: CASSIDHYAGGTEAFF
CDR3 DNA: TGTGCCAGTAGTATAGATCACTATGCAGGGGGTACTGAAGCTTTCTTT

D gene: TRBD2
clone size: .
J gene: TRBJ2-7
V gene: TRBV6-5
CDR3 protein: CASSSSSGRHPYEQYF
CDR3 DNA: TGTGCCAGCAGTTCCAGTAGCGGGAGGCATCCCTACGAGCAGTACTTC

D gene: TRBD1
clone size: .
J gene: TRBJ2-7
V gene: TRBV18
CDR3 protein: CASHRRGLDYEQYF
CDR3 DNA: TGTGCCAGTCATCGCAGGGGGCTCGACTACGAGCAGTACTTC

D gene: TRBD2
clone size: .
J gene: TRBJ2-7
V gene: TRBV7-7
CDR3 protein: CASSSPGTSGGSYEQYF
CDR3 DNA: TGTGCTAGCAGCTCCCCCGGGACTAGCGGGGGGTCCTACGAGCAGTACTTC

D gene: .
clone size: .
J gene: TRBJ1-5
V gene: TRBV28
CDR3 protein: CASTPTGEGNQPQHF
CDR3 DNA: TGTGCCAGCACCCCAACGGGGGAGGGCAATCAGCCCCAGCATTTT

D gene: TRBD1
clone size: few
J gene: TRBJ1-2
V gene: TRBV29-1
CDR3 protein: CSVSTGTGGGHGYTF
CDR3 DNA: TGCAGCGTTTCTACCGGGACAGGGGGCGGCCATGGCTACACCTTC

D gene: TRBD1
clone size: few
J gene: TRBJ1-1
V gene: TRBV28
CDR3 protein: CASSLPPRTGVNTEAFF
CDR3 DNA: TGTGCCAGCAGTTTACCGCCAAGGACAGGCGTGAACACTGAAGCTTTCTTT

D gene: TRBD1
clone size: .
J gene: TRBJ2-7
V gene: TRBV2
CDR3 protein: CASSVQGPFTYEQYF
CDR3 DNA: TGTGCCAGCAGTGTACAGGGGCCATTCACCTACGAGCAGTACTTC

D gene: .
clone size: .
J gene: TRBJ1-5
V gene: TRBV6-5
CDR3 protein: CASSRAGLRQPQHF
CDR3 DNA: TGTGCTAGCAGTAGGGCAGGGTTGAGGCAGCCCCAGCATTTT

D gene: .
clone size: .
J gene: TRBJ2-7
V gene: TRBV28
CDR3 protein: CAGAQPGAVNEQYF
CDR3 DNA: TGTGCCGGTGCTCAGCCGGGAGCTGTTAACGAGCAGTACTTC

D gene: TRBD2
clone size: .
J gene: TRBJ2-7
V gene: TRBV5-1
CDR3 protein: CASSPGGRAIYEQYF
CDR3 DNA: TGCGCCAGCAGCCCTGGGGGGAGGGCAATTTACGAGCAGTACTTC

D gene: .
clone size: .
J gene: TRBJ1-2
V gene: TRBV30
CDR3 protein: CAWSGIFYGYTF
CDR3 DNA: TGTGCCTGGAGCGGTATATTCTATGGCTACACCTTC